The 22 T cell receptor beta chains reported below all come from one sample, sequenced in a study of T cells after yellow fever vaccination. In TCRdb, the 5' RACE reads were re-called with MiXCR into one record per CDR3 protein. The sample consists of 100,000 to 150,000 distinct CDR3 sequences, 7.4% of them appearing once. The specimen was CD4+ T cells sorted from PBMCs, collected 10 to 11 days after the first yellow fever vaccination. Every receptor here comes from a man aged 18-30 years who received the YFV17D yellow fever vaccine.

This clonotype occurred a few times. The chain employs TRBV11-2 and TRBJ2-5, with 11 bases aligning to TRBD1. The CDR3 contains 17 residues. With V trimmed by 3 bases and J by 5 bases, 11 bases remained unmatched. CDR1 is SGHAT, CDR2 FQNNGV, per germline. CDR3 sequence reads: CASSFRDRGIMKETQYF. In DNA form, the CDR3 reads TGTGCCAGCAGCTTCCGGGACAGGGGGATTATGAAGGAGACCCAGTACTTC.

This clonotype was seen many times. The V gene is TRBV4-2, the J gene TRBJ2-1; 9 bases agree with TRBD2. Germline V gene data show CDR1 as LGHNA and CDR2 as YNFKEQ. V lost 0 bases and J lost 5; bases outside the gene matches: 8. The length of the CDR3 is 17 residues. The CDR3 here is CASSQDLTAGGDNEQFF. CDR3 in DNA: TGTGCCAGCAGCCAAGACCTAACGGCGGGGGGGGACAATGAGCAGTTCTTC.

This clonotype was recorded many times. J is TRBJ1-2 and V is TRBV19; D unclear. V was clipped by 0 bases and J by 4 bases, with 3 bases between them. Germline V CDR1 and CDR2: LNHDA, SQIVND (reference sequence). The CDR3 is 12 residues long. CDR3 amino acids: CASSIDLYGYTF. In DNA form, the CDR3 reads TGTGCCAGTAGTATAGATCTCTATGGCTACACCTTC. Complete variable domain (other parts from reference TRBV19 and TRBJ1-2): DGGITQSPKYLFRKEGQNVTLSCEQNLNHDAMYWYRQDPGQGLRLIYYSQIVNDFQKGDIAEGYSVSREKKESFPLTVTSAQKNPTAFYLCASSIDLYGYTFGSGTRLTVV.

This clonotype was counted a few times. The J gene is TRBJ2-1, the V gene TRBV7-2; TRBD1 might be the D (5 bases). Trimming stripped 5 bases from V and 7 bases from J, with 15 bases between. Germline V lookup: CDR1 SGHTA, CDR2 FQGNSA. The CDR3 runs 14 residues. CDR3 sequence: CASSPYRGTNEQFF. The DNA of the CDR3 is TGTGCCAGCAGCCCATATAGGGGTACGAATGAGCAGTTCTTC.

This clonotype appeared once. This chain uses TRBV7-8 with TRBJ2-3; a weak D match, TRBD2 (6 bases). This CDR3 is 17 amino acids long. Per germline, CDR1 SGHVS and CDR2 FQNEAQ. The germline V and J ends were trimmed by 5 bases and 2 bases, with 20 bases remaining between them. In DNA form, the CDR3 reads TGTGCCAGCAGCCAAAGGGACGGCAGGAGGGTCACAGATACGCAGTATTTT. It yields the protein CASSQRDGRRVTDTQYF.

The CDR3: CASSLGRGARDTTNEKLFF. The CDR3 DNA reads as TGTGCCAGCAGCTTAGGCCGGGGGGCCAGGGACACAACTAATGAAAAACTGTTTTTT. The genes are TRBV7-8 and TRBJ1-4; a weak D match, TRBD1 (6 bases). The CDR3 runs 19 residues. CDR1 SGHVS and CDR2 FQNEAQ come from the germline V gene. V was trimmed by 1 base and J by 0 bases, leaving 18 bases between them.

This clonotype was seen repeatedly, ten times or more. This rearrangement joins TRBV2 to TRBJ2-7; tentatively, D is TRBD1 (6 bases). Germline-derived CDR1 and CDR2 are SNHLY and FYNNEI. V was trimmed by 7 bases and J by 7 bases, leaving 14 bases between them. This CDR3 has 12 amino acids. In DNA form, the CDR3 reads TGTGCCAGCACCGGACAGCCATATGAGCAGTACTTC. Translating gives CASTGQPYEQYF.

This clonotype has at least ten counts. This chain joins TRBV5-4 and TRBJ2-7; 8 nucleotides agree with TRBD2. CDR3 length: 13 residues. Unmatched junction bases numbered 2, after V lost 4 bases and J lost 2 bases. Germline CDR1 reads SGHNT; CDR2 reads YYREEE (reference sequence). This chain's CDR3 is CASSGSGAYEQYF. CDR3 nucleotide sequence: TGTGCCAGCAGCGGTAGCGGGGCCTACGAGCAGTACTTC.

The sample holds many counts of this clonotype. The V gene is TRBV5-1, the J gene TRBJ2-1, with 11 bases fitting TRBD2. The CDR3 extends over 15 amino acids. CDR1 SGHRS and CDR2 YFSETQ come from the germline V gene. J gave up 8 bases and V 0 bases, and 4 bases lay outside the gene matches. The chain's CDR3 is CASSLVSGGADEQFF. The DNA of the CDR3 is TGCGCCAGCAGCTTGGTTAGCGGGGGGGCCGATGAGCAGTTCTTC.

This clonotype was observed at least ten times. V is TRBV9 and J is TRBJ1-1; D is uncertain. This CDR3 spans 16 amino acids. V was shortened by 6 bases and J by 4 bases, with 22 bases between the two germline ends. The germline V gene has CDR1 SGDLS and CDR2 YYNGEE. CDR3 nucleotide sequence: TGTGCCAGCACTCCCGGAGTCTCACCGAAGGGCACTGAAGCTTTCTTT. As protein: CASTPGVSPKGTEAFF. The full variable domain, with the rest looked up from reference TRBV9 and TRBJ1-1, is DSGVTQTPKHLITATGQRVTLRCSPRSGDLSVYWYQQSLDQGLQFLIQYYNGEERAKGNILERFSAQQFPDLHSELNLSSLELGDSALYFCASTPGVSPKGTEAFFGQGTRLTVV.

This clonotype showed up many times. The chain recombines TRBV7-3 with TRBJ2-2; 9 nucleotides match TRBD2. The CDR3 has 17 residues. Unmatched junction bases numbered 9, after V lost 1 base and J lost 6 bases. Per germline, CDR1 SGHTA and CDR2 FQGTGA. CDR3 in amino acids: CASSLRAGLAAPGELFF. The DNA for the CDR3 is TGTGCCAGCAGCTTAAGGGCGGGACTAGCAGCCCCCGGGGAGCTGTTTTTT.

This clonotype was found many times. The chain recombines TRBV7-2 with TRBJ2-7; maybe TRBD1 (6 bases). The CDR3 is 13 residues long. The germline V gene encodes CDR1 SGHTA and CDR2 FQGNSA. Trimming took off 4 bases at V and 6 bases at J, with 13 bases between the two ends. The CDR3 sequence: CASSSQGLSEQYF. CDR3 coding DNA: TGTGCCAGCAGCTCACAGGGTCTCTCCGAGCAGTACTTC.

This clonotype was counted many times. The chain couples TRBV4-1 to TRBJ2-1; 12 nucleotides agree with TRBD2. The V and J ends lost 0 bases and 3 bases, in that order; junction bases with no gene match: 9. CDR1 is MGHRA and CDR2 is YSYEKL in the germline V gene. The CDR3 has 19 amino acids. CDR3 sequence (DNA): TGCGCCAGCAGCCAAGAACGTCTAGCGGGGGGGCCCTACTACAATGAGCAGTTCTTC. Its translation is CASSQERLAGGPYYNEQFF.

This clonotype has ten or more counts. The chain employs TRBV12-3 or TRBV12-4 and TRBJ2-7; D remains ambiguous. Trimming left V 4 bases short and J 1 base short, with 8 bases between. This CDR3 contains 13 residues. CDR3 coding DNA: TGTGCCAGCAGTTCCCCCCAATCCTACGAGCAGTACTTC. Translated, it gives CASSSPQSYEQYF.

The V gene is TRBV7-8, the J gene TRBJ2-6, with 8 bases that match TRBD2. Per the germline V gene, CDR1 is SGHVS and CDR2 is FQNEAQ. The ends lost 5 bases at V and 2 bases at J; junction bases unmatched: 11. The CDR3 length is 18 residues. The CDR3, as DNA: TGTGCCAGCAGCCAAGGACTAGCAAGGGCGGCTGGGGCCAACGTCCTGACTTTC. Translated, it gives CASSQGLARAAGANVLTF.

Of note for this clonotype: This clone may be a read error of a much larger clone one base away. Given the absence of the conserved phenylalanine or tryptophan at the CDR3 end, a read error is likely. The J gene is TRBJ2-7, the V gene TRBV6-2 or TRBV6-3; 10 nucleotides agree with TRBD2. Germline values: CDR1 MNHEY, CDR2 SVGEGT. The CDR3 runs 14 residues. The ends lost 6 bases at V and 4 bases at J; junction bases unmatched: 6. CDR3 region: CASSTTSGEYEQYY. The CDR3 bases are TGTGCCAGCAGCACCACTAGCGGGGAGTACGAGCAGTACTAC.

There are many counts of this clonotype. The J gene is TRBJ1-5, the V gene TRBV4-3, with D uncertain. Trimming pared 0 bases from V and 0 bases from J, leaving 12 bases between. Per germline, CDR1 LGHNA and CDR2 YSLEER. CDR3 size: 17 residues. CDR3 in amino acids: CASSQDIRPYSNQPQHF. The CDR3, as DNA: TGCGCCAGCAGCCAAGATATACGACCCTATAGCAATCAGCCCCAGCATTTT.

This clonotype has at least ten counts. The gene calls are TRBV20-1 and TRBJ1-5; D is unresolved. Trimming stripped 6 bases from V and 0 bases from J, with 12 bases between. The CDR3 consists of 14 residues. Germline CDR1 DFQATT, CDR2 SNEGSKA (reference sequence). CDR3 in DNA: TGCAGTGCGGGAGCCCAGGTTAGCAATCAGCCCCAGCATTTT. Its protein product is CSAGAQVSNQPQHF.

This clonotype was seen at least ten times. The chain employs TRBV7-9 and TRBJ2-1, with D possibly TRBD1 on 6 matching bases. The CDR3 totals 16 residues. Germline V gives CDR1 SEHNR, CDR2 FQNEAQ (reference sequence). V was trimmed by 5 bases and J by 1 base, leaving 15 bases between them. The CDR3 region is CASSKGVQGSYNEQFF. The CDR3 DNA reads TGTGCCAGCAGCAAAGGCGTACAGGGATCCTACAATGAGCAGTTCTTC.

The sample holds many counts of this clonotype. The V call is TRBV12-3 or TRBV12-4, the J call TRBJ1-2, with D hard to call. The CDR3 is made up of 12 amino acids. The V end was cut by 3 bases, the J end by 5 bases, with 7 bases between. The CDR3 DNA is TGTGCCAGCAGTTTGGGGTATTATGGCTACACCTTC. Protein: CASSLGYYGYTF.

This clonotype was observed many times. The chain has TRBV18 and TRBJ2-5; D unresolved. Germline lookup yields CDR1 KGHSH and CDR2 LQKENI. The CDR3 consists of 14 residues. Trimming removed 0 bases from V and 1 base from J, with 6 bases in between. CDR3 in amino acids: CASSPPQPQETQYF. CDR3 sequence (DNA): TGTGCCAGCTCACCACCACAGCCCCAAGAGACCCAGTACTTC.

This clonotype was recorded at least ten times. This sequence joins TRBV6-5 and TRBJ1-2; D is unclear. The germline gives CDR1 MNHEY, CDR2 SVGAGI. This CDR3 contains 11 residues. Trimming took 2 bases from V and 11 from J, leaving 9 bases between them. The CDR3 region has the DNA TGTGCCAGCAGTTACGGGTTAGGATACACCTTC. It encodes CASSYGLGYTF.